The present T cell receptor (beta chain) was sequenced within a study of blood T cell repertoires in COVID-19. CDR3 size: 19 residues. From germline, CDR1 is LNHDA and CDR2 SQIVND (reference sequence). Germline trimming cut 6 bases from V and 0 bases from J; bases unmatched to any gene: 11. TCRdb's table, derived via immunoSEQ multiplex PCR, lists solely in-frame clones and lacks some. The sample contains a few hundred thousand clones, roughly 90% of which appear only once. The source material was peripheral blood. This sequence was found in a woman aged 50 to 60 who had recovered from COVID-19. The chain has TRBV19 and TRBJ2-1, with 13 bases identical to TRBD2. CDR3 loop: CASSQGLAGEILSYNEQFF. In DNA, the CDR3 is TGTGCCAGTAGCCAAGGACTAGCGGGAGAGATACTCTCCTACAATGAGCAGTTCTTC.